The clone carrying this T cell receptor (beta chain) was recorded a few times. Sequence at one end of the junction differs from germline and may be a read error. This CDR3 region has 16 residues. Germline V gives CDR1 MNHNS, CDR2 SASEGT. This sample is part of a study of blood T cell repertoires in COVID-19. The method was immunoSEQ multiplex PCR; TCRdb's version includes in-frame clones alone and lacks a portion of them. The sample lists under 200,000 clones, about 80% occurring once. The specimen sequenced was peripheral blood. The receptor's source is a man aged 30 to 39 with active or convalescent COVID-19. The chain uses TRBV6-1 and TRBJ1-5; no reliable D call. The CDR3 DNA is TGTGCCAGCAGTGAAAGCCTTACCAACCCCAATCGGCCCCAGCATTTT. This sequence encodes CASSESLTNPNRPQHF.